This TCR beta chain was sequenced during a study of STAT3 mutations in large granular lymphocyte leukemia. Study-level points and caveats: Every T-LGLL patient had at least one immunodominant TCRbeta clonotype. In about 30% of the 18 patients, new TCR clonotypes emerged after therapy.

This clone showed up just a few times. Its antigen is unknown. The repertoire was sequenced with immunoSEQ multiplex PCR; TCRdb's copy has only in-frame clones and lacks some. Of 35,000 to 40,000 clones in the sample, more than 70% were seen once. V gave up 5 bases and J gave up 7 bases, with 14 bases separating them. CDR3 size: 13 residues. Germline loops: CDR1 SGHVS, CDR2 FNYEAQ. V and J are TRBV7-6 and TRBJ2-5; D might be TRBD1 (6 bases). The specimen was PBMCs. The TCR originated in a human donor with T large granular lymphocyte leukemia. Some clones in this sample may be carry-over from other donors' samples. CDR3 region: CASSLEGEGTQYF. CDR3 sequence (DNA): TGTGCCAGCAGCCTCGAGGGGGAAGGGACCCAGTACTTC.